These T cell receptor beta chains were read from a single sample in a study of blood T cell repertoires in COVID-19. The table came from immunoSEQ multiplex PCR; TCRdb's copy has only in-frame clones and leaves some out. Of fewer than 200,000 clones in the sample, 65% to 90% were seen once. The specimen sequenced was peripheral blood. Receptor source: a man between 45 and 60 years old with active or convalescent COVID-19. Both conserved end residues are part of each CDR3. Each record gives: V gene, J gene, clone size, D gene, CDR3 DNA, CDR3 protein. D genes are given only for firm matches. The size of a clone is reported for some rows only, either as once, few or many, or as a class for expanded clones.

TRBV24-1	TRBJ2-5	-	-	TGTGCCACCAGTGATCTCCCCGCAGGGAGGCCCGAGACCCAGTACTTC	CATSDLPAGRPETQYF
TRBV10-1	TRBJ2-1	-	-	TGCGCCAGCAGTGAGCACAGGGTCTCCTACAATGAGCAGTTCTTC	CASSEHRVSYNEQFF
TRBV5-1	TRBJ2-4	-	-	TGCGCCAGCAGCTTGGCCGGGTTGGACATTCAGTACTTC	CASSLAGLDIQYF
TRBV28	TRBJ2-1	once	TRBD2	TGTGCCAGCATCCCCCCAGCGGGGGGTCTTAGAGGGGGGCAGTTCTTC	CASIPPAGGLRGGQFF
TRBV11-2	TRBJ2-2	once	-	TGTGCCAGCAGCGTACAGGGCGGGGAGCTGTTTTTT	CASSVQGGELFF
TRBV7-2	TRBJ1-3	-	TRBD1	TGTGCCAGCAGCAGAGGGACAGCTGGAAACACCATATATTTT	CASSRGTAGNTIYF
TRBV27	TRBJ2-6	-	TRBD2	TGTGCCAGCAGACTAGCGGGGGACAAAAACTCTGGGGCCAACGTCCTGACTTTC	CASRLAGDKNSGANVLTF
TRBV10-3	TRBJ2-2	-	TRBD2	TGTGCCATCAGTGCAGGGACTAGCGGGAGTAGGGGAACCGGGGAGCTGTTTTTT	CAISAGTSGSRGTGELFF
TRBV30	TRBJ2-7	-	TRBD2	TGTGCCTGGAGGGTTCCCAGCGGGAGGTCCTACGAGCAGTACTTC	CAWRVPSGRSYEQYF
TRBV12-2	TRBJ1-2	-	-	TGTGCAAGTCGCTTAGCGCCCCCGCTGAGGTTAGCTAACTATGGCTACACCTTC	CASRLAPPLRLANYGYTF
TRBV19	TRBJ2-7	-	TRBD1	TGTGCCAGTAGTCCGGGACAGGACTCCTACGAGCAGTACTTC	CASSPGQDSYEQYF
TRBV3-1/TRBV3-2	TRBJ1-1	-	-	TGTGCCAGCAGGCTGACAGCGAACACTGAAGCTTTCTTT	CASRLTANTEAFF
TRBV7-3	TRBJ2-1	-	TRBD2	TGTGCCAGCAGCTTAGGACTAGCAGACAATGAGCAGTTCTTC	CASSLGLADNEQFF
TRBV15	TRBJ1-3	-	-	TGTGCCACCAGCAGAGTAGCTGGAAACACCATATATTTT	CATSRVAGNTIYF
TRBV27	TRBJ2-3	-	TRBD2	TGTGCCAGCAGTTTCGGACTAGCGGGAACAGCGAGCACAGATACGCAGTATTTT	CASSFGLAGTASTDTQYF
TRBV5-1	TRBJ2-5	-	TRBD2	TGCGCCAGCAGGATGCGGGAGACCCAAGAGACCCAGTACTTC	CASRMRETQETQYF
TRBV3-1/TRBV3-2	TRBJ2-7	-	TRBD2	TGTGCCAGCAGCCCGGGACTAAACGGCTACGAGCAGTACTTC	CASSPGLNGYEQYF
TRBV7-9	TRBJ1-1	few	TRBD1	TGTGCCAGCAGCCCCGACAGGGCGAACACTGAAGCTTTCTTT	CASSPDRANTEAFF
TRBV5-1	TRBJ1-1	-	-	TGCGCCAGCGAAGGCGGGGGGAATCTGCGGACTGAAGCTTTCTTT	CASEGGGNLRTEAFF
TRBV3-1/TRBV3-2	TRBJ1-5	-	-	TGTGCCAGCAGCCGCGAGGGGGGCAATCAGCCCCAGCATTTT	CASSREGGNQPQHF
TRBV28	TRBJ2-1	-	-	TGTGCCAGCAGTTTCTACAGGGATAGGGGTGAGCAGTTCTTC	CASSFYRDRGEQFF
TRBV27	TRBJ1-6	-	-	TGTGCCAGCAAGGTAGGGGTTCACTCACCCCTCCACTTT	CASKVGVHSPLHF
TRBV5-1	TRBJ2-2	-	-	TGCGCCAGCAGCTTGTCCGGGGTTGCAACCGGGGAGCTGTTTTTT	CASSLSGVATGELFF
TRBV6-5	TRBJ1-4	-	-	TGTGCCAGCAGCCAGGGTGGGATCCAAGAAAAACTGTTTTTT	CASSQGGIQEKLFF
TRBV6-4	TRBJ2-7	-	-	TGTGCCAGCAGCCCTCAAGCGAGCTCCTACGAGCAGTACTTC	CASSPQASSYEQYF
TRBV7-3	TRBJ1-2	once	TRBD1	TGTGCCAGCAGCCCGGGACAGGCTAACTATGGCTACACCTTC	CASSPGQANYGYTF
TRBV6-4	TRBJ2-1	once	TRBD1	TGTGCCAGCAAGAAGGACAGGGACTACAATGAGCAGTTCTTC	CASKKDRDYNEQFF
TRBV5-4	TRBJ2-7	-	TRBD1	TGTGCCAGCAGCTTGGCGGGACAGGGGCGCGAGCAGTACTTC	CASSLAGQGREQYF